The 15 T cell receptor beta chains listed next were all sequenced from one sample in a study of response to subunit inactivated influenza vaccine. TCRdb called the RT-PCR reads again in MiXCR, with one record for every CDR3 protein. Of roughly 700,000 distinct CDR3 sequences listed, around 14% were seen once; the top ten hold approximately 7%. Sample: PBMCs from blood, taken roughly 15 days before vaccination. The receptors derive from a middle-aged man who received an inactivated influenza vaccine.

The chain links TRBV25-1 to TRBJ2-2; tentative D call: TRBD2 (6 bases). The CDR3 contains 15 residues. Trimming took 1 base from V and 2 from J, leaving 8 bases between them. Germline CDR1 reads MGHDK; CDR2 reads SYGVNS. CDR3 loop: CASSEFGGNTGELFF. In nucleotides, the CDR3 is TGTGCCAGCAGTGAATTCGGGGGAAACACCGGGGAGCTGTTTTTT.

This chain links TRBV4-2 with TRBJ2-3; D assignment may be TRBD1 or TRBD2 (5 bases each). This CDR3 is built from 14 residues. Trimming took 1 base from V and 3 from J, leaving 8 bases between them. Germline values: CDR1 LGHNA, CDR2 YNFKEQ. CDR3 in amino acids: CASSQAWGTDTQYF. The DNA for the CDR3 is TGTGCCAGCAGCCAAGCGTGGGGGACAGATACGCAGTATTTT.

J is TRBJ2-1 and V is TRBV20-1; D perhaps matches TRBD2 (5 bases). The V end was cut by 2 bases, the J end by 1 base, with 12 bases between. Germline CDR1 reads DFQATT; CDR2 reads SNEGSKA (reference sequence). The CDR3 is made up of 15 amino acids. CDR3: CSARTFGVSYNEQFF. In DNA form, the CDR3 reads TGCAGTGCTAGAACGTTCGGGGTTTCCTACAATGAGCAGTTCTTC.

This clonotype was recorded many times. This rearrangement joins TRBV13 to TRBJ1-2; weak D call: TRBD1 (5 bases). The CDR3 contains 12 residues. CDR1 and CDR2 from the germline V gene are PRHDT and FYEKMQ (reference sequence). V lost 6 bases and J 5 bases, leaving 10 bases between the germline ends. The CDR3 reads CASSRPGYGYTF. The CDR3 DNA sequence: TGTGCCAGCAGTCGGCCAGGGTATGGCTACACCTTC.

This clonotype has a count of ten or more. The chain is built from TRBV7-9 and TRBJ2-5; 7 nucleotides match TRBD1. This CDR3 contains 14 residues. After removal of 5 bases from V and 0 bases from J, the junction contained 3 bases not matched to a gene. In germline, CDR1 is SEHNR, CDR2 FQNEAQ (reference sequence). CDR3 loop: CASSRGQNQETQYF. Here the CDR3 DNA reads TGTGCCAGCAGCCGGGGACAGAACCAAGAGACCCAGTACTTC.

The chain carries TRBV30 and TRBJ1-5; a possible D gene is TRBD1 (5 bases). V was cut by 1 base and J by 4 bases, with 14 bases left in between. The germline V gene has CDR1 GTSNPN and CDR2 SVGIG (reference sequence). The CDR3 has 15 residues. The CDR3: CAWSAGQRRNQPQHF. In DNA, the CDR3 is TGTGCCTGGAGTGCAGGACAAAGAAGAAATCAGCCCCAGCATTTT. Full variable domain (outside the CDR3, taken from reference TRBV30 and TRBJ1-5): SQTIHQWPATLVQPVGSPLSLECTVEGTSNPNLYWYRQAAGRGLQLLFYSVGIGQISSEVPQNLSASRPQDRQFILSSKKLLLSDSGFYLCAWSAGQRRNQPQHFGDGTRLSIL.

The count of this clonotype is one. The chain combines TRBV18 with TRBJ2-1; 9 nucleotides agree with TRBD2. The length of the CDR3 is 18 residues. CDR1 and CDR2 (germline): KGHSH, LQKENI. V shed 2 bases, J shed 0 bases, and the junction held 8 bases outside the gene matches. CDR3 amino acids: CASSPAAGGTPSYNEQFF. For the CDR3, the DNA is TGTGCCAGCTCACCAGCAGCGGGAGGAACGCCCTCCTACAATGAGCAGTTCTTC. The full variable domain, with the rest looked up from reference TRBV18 and TRBJ2-1, is NAGVMQNPRHLVRRRGQEARLRCSPMKGHSHVYWYRQLPEEGLKFMVYLQKENIIDESGMPKERFSAEFPKEGPSILRIQQVVRGDSAAYFCASSPAAGGTPSYNEQFFGPGTRLTVL.

A remark on this clonotype: A read error may account for a junction end that differs from germline. This chain uses TRBV3-1 with TRBJ2-1, with D perhaps matching TRBD2 (11 bases). Germline CDR1 LGHDT, CDR2 YNNKEL (reference sequence). The CDR3 extends over 18 amino acids. CDR3 DNA: TGTGCCATCAGCTCGGGACAGGGGCGACTAGCGGGATACAATGAGCAGTTCTTC. Translated, it gives CAISSGQGRLAGYNEQFF.

This clonotype was counted only a few times. The chain couples TRBV6-5 to TRBJ2-5, with D possibly being TRBD2 (5 bases). Trimming took off 0 bases at V and 7 bases at J, with 21 bases between the two ends. This CDR3 spans 17 amino acids. The germline V gene has CDR1 MNHEY and CDR2 SVGAGI. The CDR3 here is CASSYSSFEGAKVTQYF. The DNA of the CDR3 is TGTGCCAGCAGTTACTCGTCATTCGAGGGCGCAAAGGTGACCCAGTACTTC.

This clonotype has more than one count but fewer than ten. The V and J genes are TRBV27 and TRBJ2-2; D is undetermined. The CDR3 covers 15 residues. CDR1 and CDR2 (germline): MNHEY, SMNVEV (reference sequence). V was shortened by 3 bases and J by 1 base, with 9 bases between the two germline ends. The DNA for the CDR3 is TGTGCCAGCAGTTTTCAGACCCTGAACACCGGGGAGCTGTTTTTT. Translating it yields CASSFQTLNTGELFF.

This clonotype was seen at least ten times. V and J are TRBV12-3 or TRBV12-4 and TRBJ1-5; the match to TRBD1 covers 10 bases. This CDR3 comprises 15 residues. V shed 6 bases and J 7 bases; nucleotides not matched to a gene: 9. Here the CDR3 DNA reads TGTGCCAGCAGCCGTCGAGGGACAGGGGACCAGCCCCAGCATTTT. Its protein is CASSRRGTGDQPQHF.

This clonotype has a handful of counts. This chain joins TRBV6-5 and TRBJ2-3; D is ambiguous. The V and J ends lost 1 base and 1 base respectively, with 6 bases between them. CDR1 is MNHEY and CDR2 is SVGAGI in the germline V gene. This CDR3 is 14 amino acids long. The CDR3 bases are TGTGCCAGCAGTTACTACGGAGGCACAGATACGCAGTATTTT. Translating it yields CASSYYGGTDTQYF.

In this sample, this clonotype turned up a few times. J is TRBJ1-2 and V is TRBV6-4; TRBD1 is a possible D gene (5 bases). The ends were cut back, 0 bases at V and 1 base at J, with 9 bases in the middle. CDR3 size: 15 residues. CDR1 MRHNA and CDR2 SNTAGT come from the germline V gene. The CDR3 coding sequence is TGTGCCAGCAGTGACTCAGGGGCATTTAACTATGGCTACACCTTC. It translates to CASSDSGAFNYGYTF.

This chain connects TRBV7-9 to TRBJ2-1; no definite D call. Between the trimmed V and J ends, which lost 3 bases and 10 bases, there was a span of 13 bases. Germline loops: CDR1 SEHNR, CDR2 FQNEAQ (reference sequence). The CDR3 has 13 residues. The DNA for the CDR3 is TGTGCCAGCAGCTTCTATCTGGACCCCGAGCAGTTCTTC. It yields the protein CASSFYLDPEQFF.

V is TRBV20-1 and J is TRBJ2-1; no clear D gene. CDR1 DFQATT and CDR2 SNEGSKA come from the germline V gene (reference sequence). The length of the CDR3 is 14 residues. V was shortened by 6 bases and J by 0 bases, with 12 bases between the two germline ends. CDR3 protein: CSAATISSYNEQFF. The DNA of the CDR3 is TGCAGTGCCGCGACCATAAGCTCCTACAATGAGCAGTTCTTC.